Reported below is one T cell receptor (beta chain). What it binds is unknown. The entry originates in a study of memory CD4+ T cells and cytomegalovirus serostatus. The sort gate was single viable CD3+CD4+CD8-CD45RO+ cells for memory CD4+ T cells. CDR3 length: 14 residues. Trimming removed 0 bases from V and 4 bases from J, with 7 bases in between. Germline CDR1 is SGHDT and CDR2 is YYEEEE. Sequenced by immunoSEQ multiplex PCR; TCRdb stores in-frame clones only, minus some. The sample yields about 60,000 clones, around three quarters seen once. Whole-study findings and limits: Median bootstrapped AUC for CMV status was roughly 0.95 originally, about 0.9 US-trained.

V gene TRBV5-6 combines with J gene TRBJ2-2, with D uncertain. The sequenced sample consisted of memory CD4+ T cells from blood. This TCR derives from an adult in good health and CMV-seronegative. Some clones in this sample may be carry-over from other donors' samples. The CDR3 spells CASSLGAPTGELFF. CDR3 in DNA: TGTGCCAGCAGCTTGGGGGCTCCCACCGGGGAGCTGTTTTTT.